This T cell receptor (beta chain) was recorded in a study of identical twins (dated by TCRdb to the mid-2010s). Study-level background: TCR alpha and beta repertoires from monozygotic twins, unrelated adults of various ages and cord blood were deep-sequenced to test whether fetal clonotypes persist. Replicate twin experiments were performed at different times using different library preparation protocols to rule out contamination. Study-level results and caveats: In monozygotic twins, out-of-frame TCR alpha sharing was systematically underestimated by recombination models, although the models agreed with sharing between unrelated individuals. Abundant cord blood beta clonotypes carried fewer insertions; young adult naive repertoires showed a weaker similar trend, while memory repertoires showed none. A weaker excess of twin sharing was found in beta out-of-frame sequences because the signal-to-noise ratio was lowered by fewer shared sequences. Invariant T cells such as MAIT and iNKT could partly confound zero-insertion analyses, though diverse VJ usage argued against this for most clonotypes. Conclusions relied on cross-sectional statistical analysis, since the same donors could not be followed over many years. Compared with coincidental sharing between unrelated individuals, out-of-frame TCR alpha sequences shared between twins showed an excess of sequences with low generation probability.

A distance of 9 bases separates the germline ends of V and J, which lose 6 bases and 4 bases respectively. The cysteine opens and the phenylalanine closes a CDR3 of 11 amino acids. The only DNA kept is the CDR3, 33 bases in frame from the first base. As encoded in the germline V gene, CDR1 is SQVTM while CDR2 is ANQGSEA. The library was obtained by 5' RACE. This sample was sequenced with an Illumina HiSeq 2000. Template switching added a universal primer binding site, and the final cDNA carried a unique molecular identifier that allowed TCR cDNA molecules to be counted accurately. First-strand cDNA for TCR alpha and beta chains was synthesized from specific primers in the conserved constant-segment region. Each cDNA library was double barcoded, with a SMART-Mk sample barcode plus Illumina barcodes, to control for contamination. TruSeq adapter sequences, together with Illumina sample barcodes, were added in two successive PCR steps. TCR alpha and beta cDNA libraries were sequenced on the Illumina HiSeq platform with custom primers. Concerning the study's data processing: Unique molecular identifiers were extracted from raw reads with MiGEC, and CDR3 positions were determined with MiXCR. Recombination models were inferred per individual with the repgenHMM and IGoR tools using an EM algorithm. The tcR package in R was used for shared clonotype analysis, with sharing normalized by the product of cloneset sizes. Out-of-frame nonproductive sequences were analyzed to study raw recombination free of thymic and clonal selection effects. Through fastp at Q25 and MiXCR, TCRdb rebuilt clones from the public reads, retaining in-frame beta chains. Identical CDR3 proteins give one entry, which carries the most common genes and DNA. TCRdb's processing, not the authors', yielded these V and J calls. The sample profile shows hundreds of thousands of distinct CDR3 sequences; about 9.4% of them were found once. The ten biggest clones cover 0.98% of the sample.

This clonotype was found many times. Its antigen is currently not known. Per-base qualities were not stored, and no clone one base away is much larger. Every donor was a healthy Caucasian. Three pairs of female monozygotic twins, all aged roughly 18 to 29 years, were included in the twin cohort. Peripheral blood mononuclear cells were the source from which RNA for the TCR libraries was isolated. The data were also submitted as part of a second study, on yellow fever vaccine responses in identical twins. As the second publication notes: According to the authors, in identical twins the way T cells responded to vaccination appeared partly convergent and partly personalized. The study precisely tracked vaccine-responding T cell clones in identical twins.

The rearranged segments are TRBV29-1 and TRBJ2-5; the D gene remains uncertain. Material for sequencing was PBMCs. This TCR derives from a woman under 30 in good health. The CDR3 in this case is CSVRPGETQYF. The nucleotides are TGCAGCGTGCGCCCTGGAGAGACCCAGTACTTC.